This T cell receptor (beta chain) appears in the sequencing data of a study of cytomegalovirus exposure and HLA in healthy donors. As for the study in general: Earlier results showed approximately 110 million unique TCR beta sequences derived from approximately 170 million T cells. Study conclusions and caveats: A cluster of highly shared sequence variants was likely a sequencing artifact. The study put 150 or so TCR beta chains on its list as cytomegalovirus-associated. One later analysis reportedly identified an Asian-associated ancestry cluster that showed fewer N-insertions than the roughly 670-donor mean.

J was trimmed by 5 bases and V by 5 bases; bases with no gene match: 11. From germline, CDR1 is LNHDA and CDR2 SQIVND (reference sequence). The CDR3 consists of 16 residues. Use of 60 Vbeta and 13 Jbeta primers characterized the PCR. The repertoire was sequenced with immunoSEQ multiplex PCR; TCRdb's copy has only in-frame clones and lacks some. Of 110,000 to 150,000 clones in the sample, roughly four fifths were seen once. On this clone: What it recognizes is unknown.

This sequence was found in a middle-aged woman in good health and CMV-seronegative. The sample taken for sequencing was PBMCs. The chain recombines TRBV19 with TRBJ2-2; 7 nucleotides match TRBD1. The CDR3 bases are TGTGCCAGTAGTGTTTCGACAGGGATTAAGACCGGGGAGCTGTTTTTT. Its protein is CASSVSTGIKTGELFF. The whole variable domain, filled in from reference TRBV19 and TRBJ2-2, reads DGGITQSPKYLFRKEGQNVTLSCEQNLNHDAMYWYRQDPGQGLRLIYYSQIVNDFQKGDIAEGYSVSREKKESFPLTVTSAQKNPTAFYLCASSVSTGIKTGELFFGEGSRLTVL.